The 16 T cell receptor beta chains below come from one sample, sequenced in a study of PD-L1 blockade in urothelial cancer. The data were produced by immunoSEQ multiplex PCR, yet TCRdb's version contains in-frame clones alone and is incomplete. This sample has around 27,000 clones, with 75% to 90% found just once. Specimen: PBMCs, collected around atezolizumab (anti-PD-L1) treatment. The receptor source for this set is a man in his forties or fifties with urothelial cancer.

This chain links TRBV30 with TRBJ2-3; 9 positions match TRBD1. From germline, CDR1 is GTSNPN and CDR2 SVGIG (reference sequence). The CDR3 runs 17 residues. J gave up 3 bases and V 0 bases, and 10 bases lay outside the gene matches. The CDR3: CAWSVAEWTGETDTQYF. CDR3 in DNA: TGTGCCTGGAGTGTCGCTGAGTGGACAGGGGAAACAGATACGCAGTATTTT.

The V gene is TRBV19, the J gene TRBJ2-7; 9 bases align to TRBD1. This CDR3 is built from 13 residues. Germline CDR1 reads LNHDA; CDR2 reads SQIVND (reference sequence). Unmatched junction bases numbered 9, after V lost 6 bases and J lost 9 bases. The CDR3 nucleotides are TGTGCCAGTAGACCGGGACAGGGTCGGGGGCAGTACTTC. It specifies CASRPGQGRGQYF.

This chain links TRBV29-1 with TRBJ1-2, with D possibly being TRBD1 (5 bases). The CDR3 has 13 amino acids. The germline V gene encodes CDR1 SQVTM and CDR2 ANQGSEA. V was trimmed by 5 bases and J by 7 bases, leaving 17 bases between them. CDR3 region: CSVFSTGLGGYTF. The CDR3 DNA reads as TGCAGCGTTTTCTCCACAGGCCTTGGTGGCTACACCTTC.

This sequence joins TRBV6-5 and TRBJ1-2; TRBD1 might be the D (6 bases). The germline gives CDR1 MNHEY, CDR2 SVGAGI. This CDR3 contains 14 residues. CDR3 nucleotide sequence: TGTGCAACCCTGTTAGGGGCGGGGGGCCGGAGCTACACCTTC. Amino acids: CATLLGAGGRSYTF.

The gene calls are TRBV7-8 and TRBJ1-3; tentative D call: TRBD1 (5 bases). This CDR3 comprises 15 residues. CDR1 and CDR2 (germline): SGHVS, FQNEAQ. V gave up 1 base and J gave up 3 bases, with 10 bases separating them. The CDR3 spells CASSLESGGGNTIYF. CDR3 sequence (DNA): TGTGCCAGCAGCTTAGAGTCGGGGGGTGGAAACACCATATATTTT. The entire variable domain, with the rest obtained from reference TRBV7-8 and TRBJ1-3, is as follows: GAGVSQSPRYKVAKRGQDVALRCDPISGHVSLFWYQQALGQGPEFLTYFQNEAQLDKSGLPSDRFFAERPEGSVSTLKIQRTQQEDSAVYLCASSLESGGGNTIYFGEGSWLTVV.

The chain recombines TRBV19 with TRBJ1-2; 8 bases line up with TRBD1. The CDR3 spans 12 residues. The V gene's germline CDR1 is LNHDA and CDR2 SQIVND (reference sequence). V shed 5 bases, J shed 6 bases, and the junction held 2 bases outside the gene matches. The CDR3 region has the DNA TGTGCCAGTAGTTCAGGGGGCAATGGCTACACCTTC. It specifies CASSSGGNGYTF.

The chain couples TRBV25-1 to TRBJ1-2; a weak D match, TRBD1 (6 bases). The CDR3 is 14 amino acids. Germline V CDR1 and CDR2: MGHDK, SYGVNS. The V and J ends lost 6 bases and 5 bases respectively, with 16 bases between them. CDR3 DNA: TGTGCCAGCAGCCTATACGGGACAAGTTATGGCTACACCTTC. As protein: CASSLYGTSYGYTF.

The genes are TRBV18 and TRBJ2-3; 7 positions agree with TRBD2. This CDR3 comprises 15 residues. With V trimmed by 1 base and J by 2 bases, 3 bases remained unmatched. CDR1 KGHSH and CDR2 LQKENI come from the germline V gene. This CDR3 is CASSPRAGDTDTQYF. In nucleotides, the CDR3 is TGTGCCAGCTCACCACGGGCGGGAGACACAGATACGCAGTATTTT.

The chain joins TRBV18 to TRBJ1-2, with 7 bases identical to TRBD1. Per germline, CDR1 KGHSH and CDR2 LQKENI. This CDR3 is built from 14 residues. Unmatched junction bases numbered 3, after V lost 3 bases and J lost 2 bases. The CDR3: CASSPAGQNYGYTF. The CDR3 nucleotides read TGTGCCAGCTCACCTGCGGGACAGAACTATGGCTACACCTTC.

The rearrangement uses TRBV29-1 and TRBJ2-3, with a possible D match to TRBD1 (6 bases). V was clipped by 4 bases and J by 4 bases, with 12 bases between them. Germline values: CDR1 SQVTM, CDR2 ANQGSEA. The CDR3 is made up of 13 amino acids. CDR3 sequence: CSVATGISDTQYF. CDR3 nucleotides: TGCAGCGTTGCTACAGGGATTTCAGATACGCAGTATTTT.

This clone was seen only once. The CDR3 DNA follows: TGTGCCAGCAGTGAGGGAGTGTATGGCTACACCTTC. Translation gives CASSEGVYGYTF. V usage is TRBV6-1 and J usage is TRBJ1-2; D is unclear. Germline CDR1 is MNHNS and CDR2 is SASEGT. The germline V and J ends were trimmed by 3 bases and 5 bases, with 7 bases remaining between them. The CDR3 is 12 amino acids.

The rearrangement links TRBV7-3 to TRBJ1-1; unclear D gene. V lost 5 bases and J lost 0, with 19 bases in between. The germline CDR1 and CDR2 sequences are SGHTA and FQGTGA. This CDR3 has 17 residues. The CDR3 region is CASSPQAPQQVNTEAFF. CDR3 nucleotide sequence: TGTGCCAGCAGCCCCCAGGCTCCCCAGCAGGTGAACACTGAAGCTTTCTTT.

This rearrangement joins TRBV29-1 to TRBJ2-6; 10 bases fit TRBD1. V was pared by 4 bases and J by 0 bases, with 6 bases of the junction left unmatched. Germline V gene sequence: CDR1 SQVTM, CDR2 ANQGSEA. The CDR3 is 17 amino acids. The CDR3 region is CSVVAGQGISGANVLTF. In DNA, the CDR3 is TGCAGCGTTGTAGCGGGACAGGGGATCTCTGGGGCCAACGTCCTGACTTTC.

About this clone: A junction boundary mismatches the germline segment, possibly from a read error. The chain couples TRBV4-1 to TRBJ1-1; the D is unclear. The germline V gene encodes CDR1 MGHRA and CDR2 YSYEKL. CDR3 length: 11 amino acids. DNA of the CDR3: TGCGCCAGCAGCCAGGGCGTTTCGTTTGTCTTT. Encoded protein: CASSQGVSFVF.

In DNA form, the CDR3 reads TGCGCCAGCAGCCCGACGAGCGGGACTAGATCAGATACGCAGTATTTT. The encoded protein is CASSPTSGTRSDTQYF. The genes are TRBV5-1 and TRBJ2-3; the match to TRBD2 covers 8 bases. Trimming cost V 4 bases and J 4 bases; bases outside gene matches: 11. In germline, CDR1 is SGHRS, CDR2 YFSETQ. The CDR3 sequence is 16 residues long.

This clone occurred a few times. The chain is built from TRBV28 and TRBJ1-1; possibly TRBD1 for D (6 bases). V was trimmed by 1 base and J by 0 bases, leaving 21 bases between them. The CDR3 is 19 amino acids. Per the germline V gene, CDR1 is MDHEN and CDR2 is SYDVKM. CDR3 in amino acids: CASSLSPARGTPMNTEAFF. CDR3 DNA sequence: TGTGCCAGCAGTTTATCCCCCGCCAGGGGCACCCCCATGAACACTGAAGCTTTCTTT. Combining the CDR3 with reference TRBV28 and TRBJ1-1 gives the whole variable domain DVKVTQSSRYLVKRTGEKVFLECVQDMDHENMFWYRQDPGLGLRLIYFSYDVKMKEKGDIPEGYSVSREKKERFSLILESASTNQTSMYLCASSLSPARGTPMNTEAFFGQGTRLTVV.